These 7 T cell receptor beta chains were all obtained from the same sample, sequenced in a study of cytomegalovirus exposure and HLA in healthy donors. The PCR used 60 Vbeta and 13 Jbeta primers. TCRdb's table, derived via immunoSEQ multiplex PCR, lists solely in-frame clones and lacks some. Among some 160,000 clones listed, 65% to 85% were seen once. Sequences were obtained from PBMCs. These receptors came from a male donor in good health and CMV-seropositive.

The chain recombines TRBV5-1 with TRBJ2-3; TRBD2 matches at 10 bases. The germline V gene has CDR1 SGHRS and CDR2 YFSETQ. The CDR3 sequence is 16 residues long. The V segment lost 3 bases and the J segment 6 bases; nucleotides outside the gene matches: 10. CDR3: CASSSTLPSGSDTQYF. CDR3 DNA sequence: TGCGCCAGCAGCTCCACCCTCCCTAGCGGGAGTGATACGCAGTATTTT. The full variable domain, with the rest looked up from reference TRBV5-1 and TRBJ2-3, is KAGVTQTPRYLIKTRGQQVTLSCSPISGHRSVSWYQQTPGQGLQFLFEYFSETQRNKGNFPGRFSGRQFSNSRSEMNVSTLELGDSALYLCASSSTLPSGSDTQYFGPGTRLTVL.

The gene calls are TRBV7-6 and TRBJ1-1, with 7 bases aligning to TRBD1. V was clipped by 5 bases and J by 0 bases; unmatched bases: 18. In germline, CDR1 is SGHVS, CDR2 FNYEAQ. This CDR3 has 19 residues. The CDR3 DNA is TGTGCCAGCAGCGTAAATCCGGGACAGTTTATGAGGTTGAACACTGAAGCTTTCTTT. Amino acids: CASSVNPGQFMRLNTEAFF.

The chain employs TRBV7-2 and TRBJ2-7; TRBD2 aligns across 11 bases. There are 15 residues in the CDR3. The germline gives CDR1 SGHTA, CDR2 FQGNSA. Trimming at V came to 5 bases and at J to 5 bases, leaving 8 bases not matched to a gene. The CDR3 DNA reads as TGTGCCAGCAGCGCAACTAGCGGGAGTACCCACGAGCAGTACTTC. This codes for CASSATSGSTHEQYF.

The gene calls are TRBV28 and TRBJ2-7; TRBD1 agrees at 9 bases. The trim removed 5 bases at V and 1 base at J, leaving 6 bases unmatched. Germline CDR1 is MDHEN and CDR2 is SYDVKM. This CDR3 contains 15 residues. This CDR3 is CASSPGQGRSYEQYF. As DNA, the CDR3 is TGTGCCAGCAGTCCCGGACAGGGGAGGTCCTACGAGCAGTACTTC.

This sequence joins TRBV7-8 and TRBJ2-7; 7 nucleotides align to TRBD2. The CDR3 is 14 amino acids. V shed 5 bases, J shed 2 bases, and the junction held 6 bases outside the gene matches. Germline CDR1 reads SGHVS; CDR2 reads FQNEAQ. The CDR3 coding sequence is TGTGCCAGCAGCACCTTGGGGGGGGCCTACGAGCAGTACTTC. Its protein product is CASSTLGGAYEQYF.

This clone was counted a few times. This chain joins TRBV27 and TRBJ2-3, with TRBD2 identical over 11 bases. V dropped 5 bases and J dropped 3; count of bases not matched to a gene: 10. CDR3 length: 17 residues. Germline V CDR1 and CDR2: MNHEY, SMNVEV (reference sequence). The CDR3 DNA is TGTGCCAGCAGTCCACTCCCTAGCGGGAGGATGACAGATACGCAGTATTTT. Translated, it gives CASSPLPSGRMTDTQYF.

This clone was recorded once. V usage is TRBV6-1 and J usage is TRBJ1-3; the D is unclear. V lost 7 bases and J 0 bases, leaving 10 bases between the germline ends. Germline assignment: CDR1 MNHNS and CDR2 SASEGT. The CDR3 extends over 14 amino acids. DNA of the CDR3: TGTGCCAGCATCGTCGTCAGCTCTGGAAACACCATATATTTT. Amino acid sequence: CASIVVSSGNTIYF.